This TCR beta chain appears in the sequencing data of a study of response to subunit inactivated influenza vaccine. Points from the study as a whole: Authors suggested few new T cells are recruited by each seasonal influenza vaccination.

The CDR3 is 15 amino acids. This clonotype has ten or more counts. The antigen remains undetermined. The junction and the germline gene differ at one end; a read error may be behind it. TCRdb re-analysed the RT-PCR reads in MiXCR, keeping a single row per CDR3 protein. This table holds 550,000 to 650,000 distinct CDR3 sequences, roughly 12% found once. This material consisted of PBMCs from blood, taken on the day of vaccination. The rearrangement links TRBV12-3 or TRBV12-4 to TRBJ2-5, with 15 positions matching TRBD2. This TCR was sampled from a man aged 50 to 60 who received an inactivated influenza vaccine. CDR3 in amino acids: CASSLGLAGGETQYF. DNA for the CDR3: TGTGCTAGCAGCTTGGGACTAGCGGGGGGAGAGACCCAGTACTTC.